The subject of this entry is one TCR beta chain. Its target is unknown. These data come from a study of vaccination effects on CD4 cells after COVID-19. Profiling relied on immunoSEQ multiplex PCR, and the TCRdb table lists in-frame clones only, not all of them. This sample has about 41,000 clones, with 77% found just once. This CDR3 spans 12 amino acids. V lost 5 bases, J lost 8 bases, and 11 bases lay in between. From germline, CDR1 is SGDLS and CDR2 YYNGEE. Antigen-specific CD4+ T cells were first expanded with viral peptide pools by the ViraFEST assay and only then sequenced. Scientists isolated CD4+ T cells after a roughly 9-day culture period ended. Vaccinees lacked prior SARS-CoV-2 infection and tested negative for nucleocapsid antibodies. IL-2 at 10 IU/ml and peptides at around 10 ug/ml were added to cultured PBMC, around 1.9 million per well.

The sample in question was CD4+ T cells from PBMCs cultured with HCoV-NL63 spike peptides, obtained before COVID-19 vaccination. The TCR originated in a human donor who received a COVID-19 vaccine. The genes are TRBV9 and TRBJ2-1, with unresolved D. Here the CDR3 DNA reads TGTGCCAGCAGTGATCCCAGCGATGAGCAGTTCTTC. It is translated as CASSDPSDEQFF.